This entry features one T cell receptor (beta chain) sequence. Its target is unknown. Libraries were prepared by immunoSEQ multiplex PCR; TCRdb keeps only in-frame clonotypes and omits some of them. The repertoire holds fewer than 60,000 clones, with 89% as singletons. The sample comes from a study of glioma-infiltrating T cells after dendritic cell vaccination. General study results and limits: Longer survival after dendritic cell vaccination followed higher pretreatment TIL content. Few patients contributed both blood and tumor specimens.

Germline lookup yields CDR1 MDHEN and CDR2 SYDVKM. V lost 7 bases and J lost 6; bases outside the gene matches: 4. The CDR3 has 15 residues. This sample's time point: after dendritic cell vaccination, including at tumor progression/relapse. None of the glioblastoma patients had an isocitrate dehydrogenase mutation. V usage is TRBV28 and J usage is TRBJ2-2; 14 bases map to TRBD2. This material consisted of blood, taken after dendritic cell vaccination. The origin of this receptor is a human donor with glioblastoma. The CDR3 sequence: CASTGTSGRSGELFF. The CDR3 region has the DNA TGTGCCAGCACCGGGACTAGCGGGAGATCCGGGGAGCTGTTTTTT.